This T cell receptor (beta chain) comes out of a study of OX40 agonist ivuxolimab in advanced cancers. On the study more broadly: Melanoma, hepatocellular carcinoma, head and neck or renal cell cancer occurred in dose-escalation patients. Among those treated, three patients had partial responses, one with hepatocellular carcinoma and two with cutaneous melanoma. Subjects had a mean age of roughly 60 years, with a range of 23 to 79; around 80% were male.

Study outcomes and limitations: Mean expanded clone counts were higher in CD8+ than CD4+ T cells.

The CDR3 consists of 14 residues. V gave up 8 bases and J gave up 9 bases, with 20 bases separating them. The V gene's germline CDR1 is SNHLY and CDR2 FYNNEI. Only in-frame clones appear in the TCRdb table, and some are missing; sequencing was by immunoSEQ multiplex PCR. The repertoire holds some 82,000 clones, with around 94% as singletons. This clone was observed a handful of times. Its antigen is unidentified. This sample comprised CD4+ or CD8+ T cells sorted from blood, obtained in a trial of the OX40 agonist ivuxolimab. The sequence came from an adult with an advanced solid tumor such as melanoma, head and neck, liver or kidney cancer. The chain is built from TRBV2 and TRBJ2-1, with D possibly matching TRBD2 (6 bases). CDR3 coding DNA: TGTGCCAGCGGGGGGACTCTGTCGTTCAGTGAGCAGTTCTTC. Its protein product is CASGGTLSFSEQFF.